The clone carrying this TCR beta chain was recorded at least ten times. This entry belongs to a study of HIV-infected children after antiretroviral therapy interruption. The TCR library was built from RNA with a 3' RACE protocol and unique molecular identifiers. TCRdb processed the 3' RACE reads anew with MiXCR; each CDR3 protein has one entry. The sample holds about 50,000 distinct CDR3 sequences, approximately 4.3% seen once. Trimming cost V 4 bases and J 2 bases, with 2 bases left between them. Germline CDR1 SGHTA, CDR2 FQGNSA. CDR3 length: 11 residues. Treatment of the sample: PENTA 11 planned treatment interruption arm or continuous ART arm.

The sequenced sample was CD45RA+ CD4+ T cells from PBMCs, pooled from several time points, obtained from a donor given antiretroviral therapy, either interrupted or continuous. Described subset: naive CD4+ CD45RA+ CD45RO- T cells. This clonotype was obtained from a pool of human donors with HIV. The chain joins TRBV7-2 to TRBJ1-2; D ambiguous. CDR3 coding DNA: TGTGCCAGCAGCTCCAACTATGGCTACACCTTC. Its protein is CASSSNYGYTF. Full variable domain (rest looked up from reference TRBV7-2 and TRBJ1-2): GAGVSQSPSNKVTEKGKDVELRCDPISGHTALYWYRQSLGQGLEFLIYFQGNSAPDKSGLPSDRFSAERTGGSVSTLTIQRTQQEDSAVYLCASSSNYGYTFGSGTRLTVV.